A single sample is the source of the 12 T cell receptor beta chains below, sequenced in a study of cytomegalovirus exposure and HLA in healthy donors. PCR employed 60 Vbeta and 13 Jbeta primers. Profiled with immunoSEQ multiplex PCR; TCRdb holds only in-frame clones, not every one. Among 150,000 to 200,000 clones listed, roughly 84% were seen once. The specimen was PBMCs. The receptors were gathered from a man in his late teens or twenties in good health and CMV-seropositive.

The genes are TRBV7-2 and TRBJ2-1; 7 nucleotides align to TRBD2. Germline trimming cut 5 bases from V and 7 bases from J; bases unmatched to any gene: 8. Germline V gene sequence: CDR1 SGHTA, CDR2 FQGNSA. The CDR3 spans 14 residues. The chain's CDR3 is CASSISGVWNEQFF. The CDR3 DNA follows: TGTGCCAGCAGCATAAGCGGGGTGTGGAATGAGCAGTTCTTC.

The chain uses TRBV10-3 and TRBJ2-2; 11 nucleotides agree with TRBD1. Germline V CDR1 and CDR2: ENHRY, SYGVKD. The trim removed 7 bases at V and 2 bases at J, leaving 6 bases unmatched. The CDR3 runs to 16 residues. This CDR3 is CAITRTGGTNTGELFF. As DNA, the CDR3 is TGTGCCATCACCCGGACAGGGGGCACCAACACCGGGGAGCTGTTTTTT.

The chain employs TRBV18 and TRBJ1-2; TRBD1 might be the D (5 bases). This CDR3 has 13 amino acids. V dropped 5 bases and J dropped 8 bases, with 15 bases sitting between them. Germline CDR1 KGHSH, CDR2 LQKENI. The CDR3 region has the DNA TGTGCCAGCTCAACCCAGGGTTTAACGGGCTACACCTTC. It is translated as CASSTQGLTGYTF.

V usage is TRBV12-5 and J usage is TRBJ2-7, with D possibly being TRBD1 (5 bases). Between the trimmed V and J ends, which lost 7 bases and 4 bases, there was a span of 8 bases. The length of the CDR3 is 11 residues. CDR1 is LGHNT, CDR2 FRNRAP, per germline. The CDR3 protein is CASAKGYEQYF. The CDR3 region has the DNA TGTGCTAGTGCAAAGGGGTACGAGCAGTACTTC.

V gene TRBV4-3 combines with J gene TRBJ1-1; the D gene is possibly TRBD1 (5 bases). Trimming cost V 0 bases and J 7 bases, with 12 bases left between them. The CDR3 is 14 amino acids. The germline V gene encodes CDR1 LGHNA and CDR2 YSLEER. The CDR3 DNA reads as TGCGCCAGCAGCCAAGATCTTACAGGCCTTGAAGCTTTCTTT. Translation: CASSQDLTGLEAFF.

This chain joins TRBV7-7 and TRBJ2-2; D perhaps matches TRBD1 (6 bases). V gave up 0 bases and J gave up 5 bases, with 13 bases separating them. The CDR3 is 16 residues long. Germline CDR1 is SSHAT and CDR2 is FNYEAQ (reference sequence). CDR3 bases: TGTGCCAGCAGCTTAGCGCTCGGGCAGGGGACCGGGGAGCTGTTTTTT. Translating gives CASSLALGQGTGELFF.

Of note for this clone: Other DNA variants within this sample encode the same CDR3. This chain connects TRBV9 to TRBJ2-3; a possible D gene is TRBD1 (6 bases). Trimming took 4 bases from V and 0 from J, leaving 9 bases between them. Per the germline V gene, CDR1 is SGDLS and CDR2 is YYNGEE. The length of the CDR3 is 14 residues. CDR3 DNA: TGTGCCAGCAGCCCAGGACAGAGCACAGATACGCAGTATTTT. It encodes CASSPGQSTDTQYF. Full variable domain (outside the CDR3, taken from reference TRBV9 and TRBJ2-3): DSGVTQTPKHLITATGQRVTLRCSPRSGDLSVYWYQQSLDQGLQFLIQYYNGEERAKGNILERFSAQQFPDLHSELNLSSLELGDSALYFCASSPGQSTDTQYFGPGTRLTVL.

V is TRBV7-9 and J is TRBJ2-2, with 9 bases identical to TRBD1. The V gene end was trimmed by 10 bases and the J gene end by 5 bases; junction bases not matched to a gene: 5. This CDR3 has 13 amino acids. Germline CDR1 and CDR2: SEHNR and FQNEAQ (reference sequence). Here the CDR3 reads CANRGPGTGELFF. DNA of the CDR3: TGTGCCAACAGGGGGCCCGGGACCGGGGAGCTGTTTTTT. The complete variable domain, with remaining parts taken from reference TRBV7-9 and TRBJ2-2, reads DTGVSQNPRHKITKRGQNVTFRCDPISEHNRLYWYRQTLGQGPEFLTYFQNEAQLEKSRLLSDRFSAERPKGSFSTLEIQRTEQGDSAMYLCANRGPGTGELFFGEGSRLTVL.

V is TRBV18 and J is TRBJ1-3, with TRBD1 identical over 7 bases. In germline, CDR1 is KGHSH, CDR2 LQKENI. CDR3 length: 15 amino acids. V gave up 1 base and J gave up 2 bases; unmatched junction bases: 2. CDR3 protein: CASSPQGAPGNTIYF. CDR3 nucleotides: TGTGCCAGCTCACCACAGGGGGCCCCTGGAAACACCATATATTTT.

This chain connects TRBV6-5 to TRBJ1-6, with 8 bases aligning to TRBD1. V was clipped by 6 bases and J by 6 bases; unmatched bases: 4. CDR3 size: 14 residues. CDR1 and CDR2 from the germline V gene are MNHEY and SVGAGI. CDR3 DNA sequence: TGTGCCAGCAGGGGACAGGTCAGTAATTCACCCCTCCACTTT. This sequence encodes CASRGQVSNSPLHF.

This chain links TRBV7-6 with TRBJ2-1; D is unclear. This CDR3 spans 16 amino acids. V was trimmed by 1 base and J by 3 bases, leaving 13 bases between them. Germline V gives CDR1 SGHVS, CDR2 FNYEAQ. The CDR3 here is CASSLGQVSLYNEQFF. The CDR3 DNA is TGTGCCAGCAGCTTAGGGCAGGTCTCACTCTACAATGAGCAGTTCTTC.

The J gene is TRBJ1-2, the V gene TRBV27; D might be TRBD1 (6 bases). CDR1 is MNHEY and CDR2 is SMNVEV in the germline V gene (reference sequence). The V end lost 2 bases, the J end lost 2 bases, and 9 bases lay between the germline ends. This CDR3 region has 14 residues. CDR3 coding DNA: TGTGCCAGCAGTTTAGCCGGACAGAACTATGGCTACACCTTC. It translates to CASSLAGQNYGYTF.